This T cell receptor beta chain was sequenced in a study of tissue T cells after allogeneic stem cell transplantation. CDR3 length: 12 residues. Germline loops: CDR1 NNHDY, CDR2 SYVADS. V was cut by 2 bases and J by 4 bases, with 5 bases left in between. As concerns this clone: The listed genes are named as in mouse. The DNA ends 1 residue before the CDR3 does, and the rest of the CDR3 is filled in from the germline J gene.

Clones were sequenced by immunoSEQ multiplex PCR, and TCRdb holds only the in-frame ones, with some missing. Among roughly 50,000 clones, about three quarters were seen once, and the ten largest hold roughly 0.55%. The sequencing input was sorted cells pooled from one or two spleens. The clonotype originates from a pool of C57BL/6 mice in good health. V and J are TRBV13-3 and TRBJ2-5; unclear D gene. This chain's CDR3 is CASSDGKDTQYF. CDR3 bases read: TGTGCCAGCAGTGACGGCAAAGACACCCAGTAC.